The 23 T cell receptor beta chains listed next were all sequenced from one sample in a study of T cells in Graves' hyperthyroidism and ophthalmopathy. Researchers amplified the TCR beta CDR3 regions from RNA transcripts. HTBI primers were the set used in a first-round RT-PCR of the TCR CDR3. MiXCR was run by TCRdb on the multiplex PCR reads, yielding one entry per CDR3 protein. The table shows around 430,000 distinct CDR3 sequences, with about 15% occurring only once. The sequenced sample consisted of blood. These receptors originate from a woman aged 25 to 39 with Graves' hyperthyroidism.

The rearrangement uses TRBV7-8 and TRBJ2-7; 12 bases are shared with TRBD2. The CDR3 is 16 amino acids. CDR1 and CDR2 from the germline V gene are SGHVS and FQNEAQ. V was clipped by 4 bases and J by 2 bases; unmatched bases: 6. The CDR3 here is CASSSLTSGRTYEQYF. CDR3 coding DNA: TGTGCCAGCAGCTCCCTCACTAGCGGGAGGACCTACGAGCAGTACTTC.

This clonotype has ten or more counts. The chain employs TRBV7-3 and TRBJ1-1; possibly TRBD1 for D (6 bases). CDR1 SGHTA and CDR2 FQGTGA come from the germline V gene. This CDR3 region has 13 residues. With 5 bases removed from V and 6 bases from J, the gap between germline ends came to 13 bases. The DNA of the CDR3 is TGTGCCAGCAGCCCAGGACAGTTGGCTGAAGCTTTCTTT. This codes for CASSPGQLAEAFF. Drawing the rest from reference TRBV7-3 and TRBJ1-1, the complete variable domain is GAGVSQTPSNKVTEKGKYVELRCDPISGHTALYWYRQSLGQGPEFLIYFQGTGAADDSGLPNDRFFAVRPEGSVSTLKIQRTERGDSAVYLCASSPGQLAEAFFGQGTRLTVV.

Ten or more counts support this clonotype. This chain uses TRBV5-1 with TRBJ2-1, with D perhaps TRBD2 (6 bases). V shed 5 bases and J shed 2 bases, with 20 bases lying between them. Germline CDR1 and CDR2: SGHRS and YFSETQ. The CDR3 is 17 amino acids. The DNA of the CDR3 is TGCGCCAGCAGAAGGTCTAGCGAGGGAGGTCCCTACAATGAGCAGTTCTTC. Translating gives CASRRSSEGGPYNEQFF. Combining the CDR3 with reference TRBV5-1 and TRBJ2-1 gives the whole variable domain KAGVTQTPRYLIKTRGQQVTLSCSPISGHRSVSWYQQTPGQGLQFLFEYFSETQRNKGNFPGRFSGRQFSNSRSEMNVSTLELGDSALYLCASRRSSEGGPYNEQFFGPGTRLTVL.

This clonotype was picked up a small number of times. The rearrangement uses TRBV20-1 and TRBJ2-1; TRBD1 or TRBD2 may be the D gene (5 bases each). The germline V gene has CDR1 DFQATT and CDR2 SNEGSKA (reference sequence). V was trimmed by 3 bases and J by 0 bases, leaving 12 bases between them. The CDR3 is 15 residues long. This CDR3 is CSARGRGTSYNEQFF. DNA of the CDR3: TGCAGTGCTAGGGGACGAGGAACCTCCTACAATGAGCAGTTCTTC.

CDR3 DNA: TGTGCCAGTAGTATATTAGTCCGAGAGACCCAGTACTTC. It encodes CASSILVRETQYF. The chain recombines TRBV19 with TRBJ2-5; D unresolved. The CDR3 spans 13 residues. The ends were cut back, 2 bases at V and 4 bases at J, with 8 bases in the middle. Germline lookup yields CDR1 LNHDA and CDR2 SQIVND (reference sequence).

This clonotype was seen many times. The chain employs TRBV12-3 or TRBV12-4 and TRBJ1-1; D is perhaps TRBD1 (5 bases). The CDR3 extends over 14 amino acids. V shed 5 bases and J shed 1 base, with 11 bases lying between them. CDR3 loop: CASSPGHANTEAFF. CDR3 in DNA: TGTGCCAGCAGTCCCGGACACGCGAACACTGAAGCTTTCTTT.

The chain carries TRBV20-1 and TRBJ2-1; D is unresolved. The CDR3 is made up of 16 amino acids. CDR1 and CDR2 (germline): DFQATT, SNEGSKA (reference sequence). The V and J ends lost 0 bases and 3 bases respectively, with 15 bases between them. The CDR3 here is CSARDPMRGIYNEQFF. The CDR3 nucleotides are TGCAGTGCTAGAGACCCGATGCGCGGCATCTACAATGAGCAGTTCTTC.

This clonotype has more than one count but fewer than ten. V usage is TRBV20-1 and J usage is TRBJ1-2; D gene uncertain. This CDR3 contains 13 residues. V was pared by 4 bases and J by 0 bases, with 9 bases between. The V gene's germline CDR1 is DFQATT and CDR2 SNEGSKA (reference sequence). The CDR3 nucleotides read TGCAGTGCTACTGACGGCGCTAACTATGGCTACACCTTC. Residues: CSATDGANYGYTF.

This chain joins TRBV9 and TRBJ2-7; unclear D gene. The CDR3 consists of 13 residues. Germline CDR1 is SGDLS and CDR2 is YYNGEE. Trimming left V 3 bases short and J 5 bases short, with 12 bases between. CDR3 coding DNA: TGTGCCAGCAGCGCGACGGATACCAACGAGCAGTACTTC. Protein sequence: CASSATDTNEQYF. Using reference TRBV9 and TRBJ2-7 for the parts outside the CDR3, the full variable domain is DSGVTQTPKHLITATGQRVTLRCSPRSGDLSVYWYQQSLDQGLQFLIQYYNGEERAKGNILERFSAQQFPDLHSELNLSSLELGDSALYFCASSATDTNEQYFGPGTRLTVT.

This clonotype was found many times. The V gene is TRBV10-1, the J gene TRBJ1-1; TRBD1 agrees at 7 bases. Losses at the gene ends were 7 bases for V and 1 base for J; bases not matched to a gene: 6. In germline, CDR1 is WNHNN, CDR2 SYGVQD (reference sequence). The CDR3 runs 14 residues. CDR3 DNA: TGCGCCAGCATTCCGACAGGGAGGAACACTGAAGCTTTCTTT. This translates into CASIPTGRNTEAFF.

This clonotype was seen repeatedly, ten times or more. The chain couples TRBV28 to TRBJ1-6, with 7 bases that match TRBD1. Germline V lookup: CDR1 MDHEN, CDR2 SYDVKM. J gave up 10 bases and V 0 bases, and 6 bases lay outside the gene matches. The CDR3 loop spans 15 amino acids. CDR3 bases: TGTGCCAGCAGTTTATGGGGGACAGACGGGTCACCCCTCCACTTT. This encodes CASSLWGTDGSPLHF.

The chain has TRBV24-1 and TRBJ2-2; perhaps TRBD2 as D (7 bases). CDR3 length: 17 residues. V was cut by 3 bases and J by 1 base, with 14 bases left in between. Germline V gene lookup returns CDR1 KGHDR and CDR2 SFDVKD. Written as DNA, the CDR3 is TGTGCCACCAGTGATCCCCGGGGGGCTATGAACACCGGGGAGCTGTTTTTT. Its protein is CATSDPRGAMNTGELFF.

Many counts were recorded for this clonotype. This rearrangement joins TRBV30 to TRBJ1-6, with D hard to call. The germline gives CDR1 GTSNPN, CDR2 SVGIG (reference sequence). The CDR3 totals 12 residues. Trimming pared 3 bases from V and 4 bases from J, leaving 4 bases between. CDR3 sequence (DNA): TGTGCCTGGAGCCCGTATAATTCACCCCTCCACTTT. Translated, it gives CAWSPYNSPLHF.

This clonotype was counted many times. The V and J genes are TRBV7-9 and TRBJ2-1; tentatively, D is TRBD1 (7 bases). V lost 2 bases and J 4 bases, leaving 12 bases between the germline ends. Germline lookup yields CDR1 SEHNR and CDR2 FQNEAQ (reference sequence). The CDR3 runs to 15 residues. CDR3 DNA sequence: TGTGCCAGCAGCTTAAGAGCAGGGGGGTACAATGAGCAGTTCTTC. Its protein product is CASSLRAGGYNEQFF.

This chain joins TRBV29-1 and TRBJ1-2; maybe TRBD1 (6 bases). Trimming took 4 bases from V and 1 from J, leaving 7 bases between them. Per germline, CDR1 SQVTM and CDR2 ANQGSEA. CDR3 length: 12 amino acids. The CDR3 nucleotides are TGCAGCGTTGGACAGGATAACTATGGCTACACCTTC. Residues: CSVGQDNYGYTF.

The chain carries TRBV27 and TRBJ2-2; unclear D gene. The germline gives CDR1 MNHEY, CDR2 SMNVEV (reference sequence). Trimming took 6 bases from V and 6 from J, leaving 8 bases between them. The CDR3 spans 12 residues. Written as DNA, the CDR3 is TGTGCCAGCAGCACTACCCCCGGGGAGCTGTTTTTT. It translates to CASSTTPGELFF.

This clonotype showed up just a few times. V and J are TRBV18 and TRBJ2-6; D possibly matches TRBD1 or TRBD2 (6 bases each). Germline values: CDR1 KGHSH, CDR2 LQKENI. The CDR3 spans 17 residues. Trimming took off 3 bases at V and 2 bases at J, with 14 bases between the two ends. CDR3 amino acids: CASSPPWGAAGANVLTF. DNA for the CDR3: TGTGCCAGCTCACCTCCCTGGGGGGCGGCTGGGGCCAACGTCCTGACTTTC.

A note on this clonotype: This CDR3 is missing its conserved last phenylalanine or tryptophan, likely due to a read error. This sequence joins TRBV11-2 and TRBJ2-5; 10 nucleotides line up with TRBD2. This CDR3 has 17 residues. The germline V gene has CDR1 SGHAT and CDR2 FQNNGV. V lost 0 bases and J lost 2; bases outside the gene matches: 6. CDR3 DNA: TGTGCCAGCAGCTTAGAGGCTAGCGGGAGTTCTCAAGAGACCCAGTACCTC. Encoded protein: CASSLEASGSSQETQYL.

As DNA, the CDR3 is TGTGCCAGCAGCTGGGGGGCTACCTACAATGAGCAGTTCTTC. Encoded protein: CASSWGATYNEQFF. V and J are TRBV11-2 and TRBJ2-1; TRBD1 or TRBD2 may be the D gene (6 bases each). V was clipped by 4 bases and J by 2 bases, with 9 bases between them. Germline V gene data show CDR1 as SGHAT and CDR2 as FQNNGV. CDR3 length: 14 residues.

Many counts were recorded for this clonotype. This chain connects TRBV11-2 to TRBJ2-1; 8 nucleotides match TRBD2. With V trimmed by 8 bases and J by 4 bases, 10 bases remained unmatched. The CDR3 sequence is 15 residues long. Germline V CDR1 and CDR2: SGHAT, FQNNGV. The CDR3 DNA reads TGTGCCAGCCGAAAAATGACTAGCGCGTACAATGAGCAGTTCTTC. It is translated as CASRKMTSAYNEQFF.

The V gene is TRBV4-1, the J gene TRBJ2-2; D gene unclear. Looked up from germline, CDR1 is MGHRA and CDR2 is YSYEKL. The CDR3 consists of 17 residues. Trimming took off 2 bases at V and 0 bases at J, with 13 bases between the two ends. The CDR3 protein is CASSQNLLGSNTGELFF. The CDR3 nucleotides read TGCGCCAGCAGCCAAAACCTTCTCGGGTCGAACACCGGGGAGCTGTTTTTT.

Written as DNA, the CDR3 is TGTGCCAGCAGTACAACCGGGACAGCCCTTGGGGAGCAGTACTTC. This gives the protein CASSTTGTALGEQYF. This sequence joins TRBV28 and TRBJ2-7, with 7 bases lining up with TRBD1. From germline, CDR1 is MDHEN and CDR2 SYDVKM. The CDR3 consists of 15 residues. V shed 5 bases, J shed 7 bases, and the junction held 14 bases outside the gene matches.

This clonotype was picked up many times. Its ends do not fully match the called genes, so a read error is possible. CDR3 protein: CASREGHGTGNNEQFF. CDR3 DNA: TGTGCCAGCAGGGAAGGCCACGGGACTGGGAACAATGAGCAGTTCTTC. V and J are TRBV6-1 and TRBJ2-1; tentative D call: TRBD2 (6 bases). Germline V gives CDR1 MNHNS, CDR2 SASEGT. This CDR3 is 16 amino acids long.